This T cell receptor beta chain was documented in a study of T cell responses to AZD1222 COVID-19 vaccine (dated by TCRdb to about 2021). A note on the overall study: AZD1222 recipients whose second dose came at about 4 weeks and those whose second dose came at about 12 weeks were combined into one group, since spike-specific TCR depth and breadth did not differ between the two schedules. Trial participants were enrolled by age into 18-55, 56-69 and 70-plus year subgroups, with roughly 160, 29 and 62 TCR-sequenced participants respectively. A total of around 240 trial participants underwent TCR sequencing, of whom about 210 received two doses of AZD1222 and some 26 received two doses of the MenACWY control vaccine.

The CDR3 regions of human TCRbeta chains were subjected to immunosequencing. In the source study's methods: TCRs in the repertoires were matched against a reference library of SARS-CoV-2-specific TCRs that had been generated with the MIRA antigen-specificity platform. Breadth was defined as the fraction of unique TCRs that were SARS-CoV-2-associated. Depth was defined as the fraction of total T cells that were SARS-CoV-2-associated. Using the MIRA data, each spike-specific TCR was mapped to the spike region that the TCR reacts to and placed in a CD4 or CD8 class. Log10-transformed breadth and depth values were compared by one-way ANOVA with Sidak's multiple comparisons tests. The clones in this table, taken by TCRdb from immuneACCESS, are in-frame only. Not every clone is retained; where verified, under half of the shortfall comes from an unresolved V gene, and the cause of the rest is unknown. The DNA gave D and trimming, while V, J and clone size come from that table. This sample has 150,000 to 200,000 clones in its table, and 85% to 95% of those were observed once. The ten largest clones take up 1.2% to 1.5% of the sample.

The germline V gene (reference sequence) yields SGHNT for CDR1 and YYREEE for CDR2. Trimming takes 4 bases from V and 4 bases from J, and the germline ends sit 20 bases apart. The CDR3 has 16 amino acids, counting the end cysteine and phenylalanine. Only the CDR3 DNA stays, 48 bases, in frame from base 1. A word on this clone: It lacks a known antigen. No base quality values were provided; no much bigger clone lies one nucleotide off.

Paper-wide results and their limitations: Because no samples from the day 14 peak response were available, repertoires could be characterized only after the peak T cell response. The whole spike protein was spanned by vaccine-associated CD4 TCRs, and dominant responses were seen in regions 160-218 and 743-854. Conclusions about previously exposed vaccinees were limited because only six AZD1222 recipients were SARS-CoV-2 seropositive at baseline. The 56-69-year group was small, and its depth increase did not reach significance, likely because of low power. Participants were mostly white British and included more females than males, and it was suggested by the authors that clonal diversity may have been underestimated. Reportedly, almost half of the unique spike-specific TCRs recognized epitopes lying outside the regions that are mutated in the B.1.351 and B.1.1.7 variants. After two AZD1222 doses, both the breadth and the depth of spike-specific TCRs were significantly higher than at day 0 and than in MenACWY recipients.

Reading the label with the study, this specimen's time point is: baseline before first vaccination. Vaccinee samples were obtained from the UK trials COV001 and COV002, which included a single-blind randomized controlled phase 2/3 trial of AZD1222 (ChAdOx1 nCoV-19) in healthy adults. For TCRbeta chain sequencing, PBMC samples were collected from trial participants at day 0 and at day 28 after the second dose. This sequence originates from an adult in good health. The chain employs TRBV5-4 and TRBJ1-2; a confident D gene designation cannot be given. Sequencing was performed on peripheral blood, taken on day 0 of AZD1222 vaccination. The DNA sequence is as follows: TGTGCCAGCAGCCCCGGACCAGATGTGTTTAGCTATGGCTACACCTTC. This encodes CASSPGPDVFSYGYTF.